A single sample is the source of the 2 T cell receptor beta chains below, sequenced in a study of Graves' ophthalmopathy and Graves' hyperthyroidism. Amplification of TCR beta CDR3 regions used RNA transcripts. After a first-round RT-PCR with HTBI primers, a second-round multiplex PCR was run. MiXCR, run by TCRdb on the multiplex PCR reads, gives a single entry per CDR3 protein. The top ten hold 11% of the sample, which has over a million distinct CDR3 sequences, 35% to 40% seen once. Source material: peripheral blood or thyroid tissue (not recorded which). The source is an adult man with Graves' hyperthyroidism.

This clonotype turned up a few times. The chain combines TRBV12-3 or TRBV12-4 with TRBJ2-7; 7 positions agree with TRBD1. The CDR3 length is 15 residues. Germline trimming cut 6 bases from V and 5 bases from J; bases unmatched to any gene: 13. The CDR3 DNA sequence: TGTGCCAGCAGAACAATACAGGGGTTCGCTAACGAGCAGTACTTC. Amino acids: CASRTIQGFANEQYF.

This clonotype appeared many times. The chain carries TRBV19 and TRBJ1-1; no clear D. Germline V lookup: CDR1 LNHDA, CDR2 SQIVND (reference sequence). V was shortened by 5 bases and J by 3 bases, with 16 bases between the two germline ends. This CDR3 is 15 amino acids long. The CDR3 loop reads CASSPEGIADTEAFF. CDR3 nucleotides: TGTGCCAGTAGTCCGGAAGGGATAGCGGACACTGAAGCTTTCTTT. The full variable domain, completed using reference TRBV19 and TRBJ1-1, is DGGITQSPKYLFRKEGQNVTLSCEQNLNHDAMYWYRQDPGQGLRLIYYSQIVNDFQKGDIAEGYSVSREKKESFPLTVTSAQKNPTAFYLCASSPEGIADTEAFFGQGTRLTVV.